The sample holds a few counts of the clone carrying this T cell receptor (beta chain). This record comes from a study of blood T cells in healthy people across ages. CDR3 length: 14 residues. CDR1 is MNHNY and CDR2 is SVGAGI in the germline V gene (reference sequence). Trimming shortened V by 10 bases and J by 2 bases, and 18 bases separated the two germline ends. Then a second PCR, running about 6 to 12 cycles, was carried out with a sample-barcoded 5' primer and a J-beta primer mix. Individual samples furnished no less than 2.5 million CDR3-containing paired-end reads apiece. TCRdb independently ran MiXCR on the 5' RACE reads; one entry per CDR3 protein. The repertoire holds about 1,600,000 distinct CDR3 sequences, with approximately 40% as singletons.

Sequenced sample: blood. The V gene is TRBV6-6, the J gene TRBJ2-7, with D hard to call. This TCR was recovered from a woman aged 18-35 years in good health. The CDR3: CATLGSASPYEQYF. The CDR3 DNA is TGTGCCACCCTCGGCAGCGCCTCCCCCTACGAGCAGTACTTC.